These 8 T cell receptor beta chains were sequenced from one sample in a study of T-cell memory formation after mild COVID-19. TCRdb redid the calling of the 5' RACE reads with MiXCR, one entry per CDR3 protein. Of around 300,000 distinct CDR3 sequences listed, roughly 13% were seen once; the top ten hold around a fifth. The specimen was PBMCs or a T cell subset sorted from them (not recorded which). The receptors were gathered from a man aged 18 to 30 who had mild COVID-19 (a few samples of this study predate the infection). Cell type and time point are not known.

The table lists this clonotype with a few counts. The chain has TRBV12-3 or TRBV12-4 and TRBJ1-6; D unresolved. This CDR3 has 14 residues. V was shortened by 1 base and J by 6 bases, with 7 bases between the two germline ends. The CDR3 region is CASSLGLRNSPLHF. In DNA, the CDR3 is TGTGCCAGCAGTTTAGGCCTCCGTAATTCACCCCTCCACTTT.

This clonotype appeared many times. The J gene is TRBJ1-6, the V gene TRBV5-1, with a possible D match to TRBD1 (5 bases). CDR3 size: 15 residues. Germline assignment: CDR1 SGHRS and CDR2 YFSETQ. Trimming took 4 bases from V and 8 from J, leaving 16 bases between them. The CDR3 DNA reads TGCGCCAGCAGCCCGGACGCAGGGAGGTATTCACCCCTCCACTTT. Translating it yields CASSPDAGRYSPLHF.

V gene TRBV18 combines with J gene TRBJ2-3; D is unclear. V lost 5 bases to trimming and J lost 0 bases, with 12 bases between them. CDR3 length: 15 amino acids. CDR1 KGHSH and CDR2 LQKENI come from the germline V gene. CDR3 coding DNA: TGTGCCAGCTCATCGCAGAGGCAGAGCACAGATACGCAGTATTTT. It specifies CASSSQRQSTDTQYF.

This clonotype was counted only a few times. This rearrangement joins TRBV4-2 to TRBJ2-7; maybe TRBD2 (6 bases). Germline V gene data show CDR1 as LGHNA and CDR2 as YNFKEQ. The CDR3 consists of 17 residues. Between the trimmed V and J ends, which lost 2 bases and 5 bases, there was a span of 22 bases. CDR3 in DNA: TGTGCCAGCAGCCAAACCGGGACTGATAGGATTCTTAACGAGCAGTACTTC. Its translation: CASSQTGTDRILNEQYF.

In this sample, this clonotype turned up a few times. The rearrangement joins TRBV20-1 to TRBJ2-7; D may correspond to TRBD1 or TRBD2 (5 bases each). Trimming stripped 6 bases from V and 0 bases from J, with 18 bases between. The germline V gene encodes CDR1 DFQATT and CDR2 SNEGSKA (reference sequence). There are 15 residues in the CDR3. Here the CDR3 reads CSAQPGTESSYEQYV. The DNA of the CDR3 is TGCAGTGCCCAACCCGGGACCGAAAGCTCCTACGAGCAGTACGTC.

The table lists this clonotype with a few counts. The chain recombines TRBV29-1 with TRBJ2-2; D is perhaps TRBD1 (5 bases). The germline CDR1 and CDR2 sequences are SQVTM and ANQGSEA. Trimming shortened V by 3 bases and J by 3 bases, and 8 bases separated the two germline ends. CDR3 size: 13 residues. CDR3 in amino acids: CSVDRVDTGELFF. The CDR3 DNA sequence: TGCAGCGTTGACAGGGTGGACACCGGGGAGCTGTTTTTT.

The CDR3: CASSPSTGTGELFF. CDR3 nucleotides: TGTGCCAGCAGCCCCTCGACGGGGACCGGGGAGCTGTTTTTT. The rearrangement uses TRBV7-3 and TRBJ2-2, with D perhaps matching TRBD2 (5 bases). Deletions cut 5 bases from V and 5 bases from J, with 12 bases between. The CDR3 has 14 amino acids. From germline, CDR1 is SGHTA and CDR2 FQGTGA.

There are a few counts of this clonotype. This sequence joins TRBV14 and TRBJ2-1; perhaps TRBD1 as D (6 bases). The CDR3 is made up of 15 amino acids. Trimming stripped 3 bases from V and 5 bases from J, with 14 bases between. Germline V gene lookup returns CDR1 SGHDN and CDR2 FVKESK. CDR3 in amino acids: CASSQMWGPDNEQFF. CDR3 DNA: TGTGCCAGCAGCCAGATGTGGGGGCCTGACAATGAGCAGTTCTTC.